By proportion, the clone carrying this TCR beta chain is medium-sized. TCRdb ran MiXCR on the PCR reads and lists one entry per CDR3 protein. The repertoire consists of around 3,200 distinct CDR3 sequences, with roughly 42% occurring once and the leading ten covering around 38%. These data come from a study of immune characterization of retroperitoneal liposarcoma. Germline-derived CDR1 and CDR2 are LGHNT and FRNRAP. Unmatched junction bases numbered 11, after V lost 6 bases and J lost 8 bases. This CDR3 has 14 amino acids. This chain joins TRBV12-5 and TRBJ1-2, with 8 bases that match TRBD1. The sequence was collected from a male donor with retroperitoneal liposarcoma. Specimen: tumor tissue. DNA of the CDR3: TGTGCTAGTGGCCAGGGGGCGCTGGTACAGGGCTACACCTTC. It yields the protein CASGQGALVQGYTF.